This T cell receptor beta chain was captured by sequencing in a study of immune evolution from preneoplasia to lung adenocarcinoma. Sequencing used immunoSEQ multiplex PCR; TCRdb keeps in-frame clones, though not all of them. Of tens of thousands of clones listed, 65% to 75% are singletons. Per the germline V gene, CDR1 is KGHSH and CDR2 is LQKENI. V shed 2 bases and J shed 6 bases, with 18 bases lying between them. This CDR3 has 16 residues. The chain uses TRBV18 and TRBJ2-3, with D tentatively TRBD1 or TRBD2 (5 bases each). This sequence originates from a person aged 60 to 70 with lung adenocarcinoma. The sequencing sample was made of FFPE invasive lung adenocarcinoma tissue. The CDR3 region is CASSPTRGWKADTQYF. CDR3 DNA: TGTGCCAGCTCACCAACCCGGGGCTGGAAGGCCGATACGCAGTATTTT.